This T cell receptor beta chain was found in a study of blood T cell repertoires in COVID-19. The wider study: Samples representing acute and convalescent COVID-19 were sourced from the United States, Italy and Spain. Nucleic acid was either cDNA or gDNA, and it came from T cells, B-cell-depleted T cells, or PBMCs.

Trimming cost V 4 bases and J 7 bases, with 14 bases left between them. The CDR3 has 15 residues. CDR1 is SGHVS, CDR2 FQNEAQ, per germline. Authors' processing steps: Amplification from reference gene primers served as the basis for estimated nucleated cell counts. Assay used: immunoSEQ multiplex PCR; TCRdb lists only in-frame clones, some missing. The V and J calls and the clone size are those of that table, but D and trimming were determined from the DNA. The sample has some 300,000 clones; approximately 86% are singletons. This sequence was found in a man in his 70s with acute or convalescent COVID-19. J is TRBJ1-6 and V is TRBV7-8; tentative D call: TRBD1 (6 bases). Sequenced material: peripheral blood. Here the CDR3 DNA reads TGTGCCAGCAGCTCACCGGGACAAAGGAATTCACCCCTCCACTTT. Translated: CASSSPGQRNSPLHF. Looking up the rest from reference TRBV7-8 and TRBJ1-6 gives the full variable domain: GAGVSQSPRYKVAKRGQDVALRCDPISGHVSLFWYQQALGQGPEFLTYFQNEAQLDKSGLPSDRFFAERPEGSVSTLKIQRTQQEDSAVYLCASSSPGQRNSPLHFGNGTRLTVT.